This section outlines one T cell receptor (beta chain) sequence together with its context. Its antigen is currently unknown. This sample is part of a study of response to subunit inactivated influenza vaccine. General study results and limits: It was the authors' suggestion that each seasonal influenza vaccination recruits few new T cells.

Germline assignment: CDR1 DFQATT and CDR2 SNEGSKA (reference sequence). V lost 3 bases and J 2 bases, leaving 11 bases between the germline ends. The length of the CDR3 is 13 residues. TCRdb analysed the RT-PCR reads with MiXCR anew, one entry per CDR3 protein. Of a few hundred thousand distinct CDR3 sequences listed, 21% are singletons. The source of this sequence is a man aged 45 to 75 who received an inactivated influenza vaccine. This material consisted of PBMCs from blood, taken less than 22 months after vaccination. J is TRBJ2-7 and V is TRBV20-1; D perhaps matches TRBD1 (5 bases). CDR3 protein: CSASSRAPYEQYF. In DNA form, the CDR3 reads TGCAGTGCTAGTAGCAGGGCTCCCTACGAGCAGTACTTC.